A selection of T cell receptor beta chains follows, all from one sample in a study of blood T cells in healthy people across ages. TCRdb used MiXCR to reprocess the 5' RACE reads, holding one entry per CDR3 protein. The table lists 1.5 million to 2 million distinct CDR3 sequences, about two fifths of them singletons, with 23% in the top ten. Sequenced input: blood. The receptor set was obtained from a human donor in good health. Each CDR3 is given with its conserved first and last residue. The D gene is left open where the match is weak. Clone size appears in some rows only: once, few, many, or a class for an expanded clone.

V	size	D	J	DNA	CDR3
TRBV7-2	NA	NA	TRBJ1-2	TGTGCCAGCAGCTTAACAGCCTCGCACTATGGCTACACCTTC	CASSLTASHYGYTF
TRBV12-3/TRBV12-4	NA	NA	TRBJ2-2	TGTGCCGGCCGCCAAACGGGACCCGGGGAGCTGTTTTTT	CAGRQTGPGELFF
TRBV5-1	NA	NA	TRBJ1-1	TGCGCCAGCAGCTTGGTCCCAGGAAGGGACACTGAAGCTTTCTTT	CASSLVPGRDTEAFF
TRBV9	NA	TRBD1	TRBJ2-5	TGTGCCAGCAGCCTTCCCGGGACAGAAGAGACCCAGTACTTC	CASSLPGTEETQYF
TRBV20-1	few	NA	TRBJ1-4	TGCAGTGTCTCCTTTTCTAATGAAAAACTGTTTTTT	CSVSFSNEKLFF
TRBV5-6	NA	TRBD1	TRBJ1-2	TGTGCCAGCAGCCCCATCGATGGCCAGGGGGCTGCTGGCTACACCTTC	CASSPIDGQGAAGYTF
TRBV5-1	few	NA	TRBJ2-6	TGCGCCAGCAGCTTGGGAGCATCTGGTGGGGCCAACGTCCTGACTTTC	CASSLGASGGANVLTF
TRBV5-6	NA	TRBD1	TRBJ2-1	TGTGCCAGCAACGAACTCGCGGACAGGTACAATGAGCAGTTCTTC	CASNELADRYNEQFF
TRBV10-3	NA	NA	TRBJ1-1	TGTGCCATCAGTGAGTCGGCAGGATCTATTACTGAAGCTTTCTTT	CAISESAGSITEAFF
TRBV4-1	few	NA	TRBJ1-2	TGCGCCAGCAGCCCTCCTGAGGGCAGGCCATATGGCTACACCTTC	CASSPPEGRPYGYTF
TRBV6-2/TRBV6-3	NA	TRBD2	TRBJ2-5	TGTGCCAGCAGTTTTCATCCGCGACTAGCGGGGGCCGCCCAAGAGACCCAGTACTTC	CASSFHPRLAGAAQETQYF
TRBV24-1	once	TRBD2	TRBJ2-1	TGTGCCACCAGCCCCTCAACTAGCGGGGTCGACAATGAGCAGTTCTTC	CATSPSTSGVDNEQFF
TRBV7-2	few	NA	TRBJ2-5	TGTGCCAGCAACAAAAATCATGGGGAGACCCAGTACTTC	CASNKNHGETQYF
TRBV6-4	NA	NA	TRBJ2-3	TGTGCCAGCAGTCCCTGGGGGGACGGCCAGTTCACAGATACGCAGTATTTT	CASSPWGDGQFTDTQYF
TRBV5-5	NA	NA	TRBJ1-1	TGTGCCAGCAACTTACAAACGAACACTGAAGCTTTCTTT	CASNLQTNTEAFF
TRBV12-3/TRBV12-4	NA	TRBD1	TRBJ2-2	TGTGCCAGCACCGGGGACAGGGGGCTTTCCGGGGAGCTGTTTTTT	CASTGDRGLSGELFF
TRBV20-1	few	NA	TRBJ1-3	TGCAGTGCTAGAGATCAGAGCTCTGGAAACACCATATATTTT	CSARDQSSGNTIYF
TRBV6-2/TRBV6-3	many	NA	TRBJ2-1	TGTGCCAGCAGCTACGGATGGGGTGAGCAGTTCTTC	CASSYGWGEQFF
TRBV12-3/TRBV12-4	NA	NA	TRBJ2-7	TGTGCCAGCAGCCTTGTCCCGAATCCGGCCTACGAGCAGTACTTC	CASSLVPNPAYEQYF
TRBV6-1	NA	NA	TRBJ2-6	TGTGCCAGCAGTGAACGGGGTGTCGGAAGTTCTGGGGCCAACGTCCTGACTTTC	CASSERGVGSSGANVLTF
TRBV12-3/TRBV12-4	NA	NA	TRBJ1-3	TGTGCCAGCAGTTTTTCGGTTCGGGTCTCTGGAAACACCATATATTTT	CASSFSVRVSGNTIYF
TRBV7-9	NA	TRBD2	TRBJ2-1	TGTGCCACCCAGGGACTAGCGAGATACAATGAGCAGTTCTTC	CATQGLARYNEQFF
TRBV5-1	NA	TRBD1	TRBJ1-2	TGCGCCAGCAGCCCCGGGGACAGGGAAAACTATGGCTACACCTTC	CASSPGDRENYGYTF
TRBV6-5	once	NA	TRBJ1-1	TGTGCCAGCAGTTACCTGGAGTCCACTGAAGCTTTCTTT	CASSYLESTEAFF